Below are 19 T cell receptor beta chains sequenced from a single sample in a study of blood T cell repertoires in COVID-19. Libraries were prepared by immunoSEQ multiplex PCR; TCRdb keeps only in-frame clonotypes and omits some of them. The sample yields about 280,000 clones, approximately 90% seen once. Material: PBMCs or T cells enriched from blood (not recorded which). The receptors derive from a woman aged 40 to 49 who had recovered from COVID-19.

The J gene is TRBJ1-1, the V gene TRBV27, with D tentatively TRBD1 (5 bases). The V and J ends lost 4 bases and 3 bases respectively, with 18 bases between them. Germline CDR1 is MNHEY and CDR2 is SMNVEV (reference sequence). This CDR3 region has 16 residues. The CDR3 bases are TGTGCCAGCAGTTGGGTGCATAGGGGAGGTCACACTGAAGCTTTCTTT. It yields the protein CASSWVHRGGHTEAFF.

The rearrangement joins TRBV5-4 to TRBJ2-7; 8 bases line up with TRBD1. The CDR3 totals 14 residues. V lost 4 bases to trimming and J lost 0 bases; unmatched junction nucleotides: 3. Germline V CDR1 and CDR2: SGHNT, YYREEE (reference sequence). This chain's CDR3 is CASSPGQASYEQYF. CDR3 nucleotides: TGTGCCAGCAGCCCGGGACAGGCCTCCTACGAGCAGTACTTC. Full variable domain (missing parts from reference TRBV5-4 and TRBJ2-7): ETGVTQSPTHLIKTRGQQVTLRCSSQSGHNTVSWYQQALGQGPQFIFQYYREEENGRGNFPPRFSGLQFPNYSSELNVNALELDDSALYLCASSPGQASYEQYFGPGTRLTVT.

V usage is TRBV7-3 and J usage is TRBJ2-6; 8 bases agree with TRBD1. This CDR3 comprises 20 residues. With 5 bases clipped from V and 0 bases from J, the junction kept 15 bases outside the gene matches. CDR1 SGHTA and CDR2 FQGTGA come from the germline V gene. The CDR3 is CASSPTGATGAFSGANVLTF. The CDR3 region has the DNA TGTGCCAGCAGCCCGACAGGGGCGACAGGGGCATTCTCTGGGGCCAACGTCCTGACTTTC.

CDR3 bases: TGTGCCAGCAGCTTAGCCCAGAGGGGGTCTTCCGGCTACACCTTC. It codes for CASSLAQRGSSGYTF. This sequence joins TRBV7-2 and TRBJ1-2; possible D gene TRBD1, 6 bases. The CDR3 covers 15 residues. CDR1 and CDR2 from the germline V gene are SGHTA and FQGNSA. Trimming left V 0 bases short and J 8 bases short, with 16 bases between.

The gene calls are TRBV6-5 and TRBJ2-1, with 9 bases fitting TRBD2. The CDR3 runs 14 residues. Germline CDR1 is MNHEY and CDR2 is SVGAGI. V gave up 6 bases and J gave up 7 bases; unmatched junction bases: 7. CDR3 amino acids: CASRGSGRGNEQFF. DNA of the CDR3: TGTGCCAGCAGGGGTAGCGGGAGAGGTAATGAGCAGTTCTTC.

J is TRBJ2-1 and V is TRBV9; TRBD2 agrees at 14 bases. Germline V gene sequence: CDR1 SGDLS, CDR2 YYNGEE. CDR3 length: 16 amino acids. V shed 3 bases and J 2 bases; nucleotides not matched to a gene: 1. Here the CDR3 reads CASSAGLAGAYNEQFF. CDR3 nucleotides: TGTGCCAGCAGCGCGGGACTAGCGGGAGCCTACAATGAGCAGTTCTTC.

The V call is TRBV18, the J call TRBJ2-2, with D perhaps matching TRBD1 (6 bases). V was trimmed by 2 bases and J by 5 bases, leaving 15 bases between them. The CDR3 has 16 amino acids. Germline V gives CDR1 KGHSH, CDR2 LQKENI. CDR3 loop: CASSPTSGQGTGELFF. CDR3 nucleotide sequence: TGTGCCAGCTCACCAACCTCGGGCCAGGGGACCGGGGAGCTGTTTTTT.

The V gene is TRBV28, the J gene TRBJ1-1; D is possibly TRBD1 (6 bases). The germline gives CDR1 MDHEN, CDR2 SYDVKM. V lost 5 bases and J lost 6, with 10 bases in between. This CDR3 is built from 12 residues. Here the CDR3 DNA reads TGTGCCAGCAGTCCGACAGGTGCTGAAGCTTTCTTT. Its protein product is CASSPTGAEAFF. Looking up the rest from reference TRBV28 and TRBJ1-1 gives the full variable domain: DVKVTQSSRYLVKRTGEKVFLECVQDMDHENMFWYRQDPGLGLRLIYFSYDVKMKEKGDIPEGYSVSREKKERFSLILESASTNQTSMYLCASSPTGAEAFFGQGTRLTVV.

V gene TRBV9 combines with J gene TRBJ2-7, with 8 bases lining up with TRBD1. The CDR3 spans 15 residues. In germline, CDR1 is SGDLS, CDR2 YYNGEE. Trimming removed 0 bases from V and 4 bases from J; junction bases left unmatched: 6. The CDR3 DNA reads TGTGCCAGCAGCGTAGTCCCAGGGGGCTATTACGAGCAGTACTTC. This translates into CASSVVPGGYYEQYF.

The chain has TRBV7-3 and TRBJ2-2, with D perhaps matching TRBD1 (6 bases). Germline values: CDR1 SGHTA, CDR2 FQGTGA. The V end was cut by 5 bases, the J end by 5 bases, with 9 bases between. This CDR3 has 13 amino acids. The CDR3 loop reads CASSGQQTGELFF. For the CDR3, the DNA is TGTGCCAGCAGCGGACAGCAAACCGGGGAGCTGTTTTTT. Combining the CDR3 with reference TRBV7-3 and TRBJ2-2 gives the whole variable domain GAGVSQTPSNKVTEKGKYVELRCDPISGHTALYWYRQSLGQGPEFLIYFQGTGAADDSGLPNDRFFAVRPEGSVSTLKIQRTERGDSAVYLCASSGQQTGELFFGEGSRLTVL.

This chain uses TRBV6-1 with TRBJ1-6; D ambiguous. This CDR3 contains 14 residues. Between the trimmed V and J ends, which lost 1 base and 11 bases, there was a span of 12 bases. Germline V gene sequence: CDR1 MNHNS, CDR2 SASEGT. This CDR3 is CASSEGDRGTPLHF. The CDR3 coding sequence is TGTGCCAGCAGTGAAGGAGACCGAGGGACACCCCTCCACTTT.

The chain links TRBV5-6 to TRBJ1-6; 7 bases map to TRBD1. CDR1 is SGHDT, CDR2 YYEEEE, per germline. The CDR3 contains 15 residues. J lost 6 bases, V lost 2 bases, and 5 bases had no gene match. Written as DNA, the CDR3 is TGTGCCAGCAGCTTAAGACAGGGATCTAATTCACCCCTCCACTTT. It specifies CASSLRQGSNSPLHF.

The V call is TRBV28, the J call TRBJ1-2, with TRBD1 matching 8 bases. The CDR3 spans 16 residues. The germline CDR1 and CDR2 sequences are MDHEN and SYDVKM. Trimming took 1 base from V and 3 from J; bases not matched to a gene: 7. CDR3 sequence (DNA): TGTGCCAGCAGTTTATTCGCAGGGGGCGTCGACTATGGCTACACCTTC. Protein sequence: CASSLFAGGVDYGYTF.

The DNA for the CDR3 is TGTGCCAGCAGCCAGTTCAAGAGACAGGTGGGCGATCAGCCCCAGCATTTT. It encodes CASSQFKRQVGDQPQHF. This chain joins TRBV3-1 (or the pseudogene TRBV3-2) and TRBJ1-5; D may be TRBD1 (6 bases). V gave up 3 bases and J gave up 5 bases, with 20 bases separating them. This CDR3 contains 17 residues. Per germline, CDR1 LGHDT and CDR2 YNNKEL (reference sequence).

The DNA for the CDR3 is TGTGCCAGCAGGCCCCCGGGAGCTCGGACCTACGAGCAGTACTTC. Encoded protein: CASRPPGARTYEQYF. V gene TRBV28 combines with J gene TRBJ2-7, with TRBD2 as a possible D gene (6 bases). The V gene lost 6 bases and the J gene lost 2 bases, with 17 bases spanning the gap. There are 15 residues in the CDR3. The germline V gene has CDR1 MDHEN and CDR2 SYDVKM.

This chain links TRBV27 with TRBJ1-6, with TRBD1 as a possible D gene (6 bases). Germline values: CDR1 MNHEY, CDR2 SMNVEV (reference sequence). Trimming cost V 2 bases and J 0 bases, with 14 bases left between them. The length of the CDR3 is 18 residues. In nucleotides, the CDR3 is TGTGCCAGCAGTTTAGTGACAGGAAGCAGCTCCTATAATTCACCCCTCCACTTT. Amino acids: CASSLVTGSSSYNSPLHF.

This chain connects TRBV5-1 to TRBJ1-5; 7 bases map to TRBD1. Per germline, CDR1 SGHRS and CDR2 YFSETQ. V dropped 4 bases and J dropped 5; count of bases not matched to a gene: 9. The CDR3 is made up of 15 amino acids. The CDR3 DNA reads TGCGCCAGCAGCCCCTATTCAGGGGGAGATCAGCCCCAGCATTTT. This encodes CASSPYSGGDQPQHF.

This chain connects TRBV27 to TRBJ2-3, with TRBD2 identical over 15 bases. CDR1 is MNHEY, CDR2 SMNVEV, per germline (reference sequence). Trimming at V came to 0 bases and at J to 5 bases, leaving 6 bases not matched to a gene. The CDR3 has 18 amino acids. For the CDR3, the DNA is TGTGCCAGCAGTTTATCGTGGGGGACTAGCGGGAGGATAGATACGCAGTATTTT. This translates into CASSLSWGTSGRIDTQYF.

The rearrangement uses TRBV19 and TRBJ1-1; no clear D. V shed 4 bases and J shed 0 bases, with 6 bases lying between them. This CDR3 contains 13 residues. Germline-derived CDR1 and CDR2 are LNHDA and SQIVND (reference sequence). In DNA, the CDR3 is TGTGCCAGTAGTACATCAGTGAACACTGAAGCTTTCTTT. This codes for CASSTSVNTEAFF. Filled out from reference TRBV19 and TRBJ1-1, the complete variable domain reads DGGITQSPKYLFRKEGQNVTLSCEQNLNHDAMYWYRQDPGQGLRLIYYSQIVNDFQKGDIAEGYSVSREKKESFPLTVTSAQKNPTAFYLCASSTSVNTEAFFGQGTRLTVV.